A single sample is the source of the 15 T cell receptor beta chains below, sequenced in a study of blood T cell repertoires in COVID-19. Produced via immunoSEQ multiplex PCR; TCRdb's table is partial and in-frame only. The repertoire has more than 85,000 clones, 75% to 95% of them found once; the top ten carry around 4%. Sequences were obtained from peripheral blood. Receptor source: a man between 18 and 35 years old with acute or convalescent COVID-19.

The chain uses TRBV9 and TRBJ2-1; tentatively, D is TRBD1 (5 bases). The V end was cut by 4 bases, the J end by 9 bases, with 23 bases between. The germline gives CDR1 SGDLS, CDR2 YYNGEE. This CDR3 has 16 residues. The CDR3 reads CASSPRSTIQGSEQFF. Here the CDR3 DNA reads TGTGCCAGCAGCCCGAGGTCGACAATTCAGGGAAGTGAGCAGTTCTTC. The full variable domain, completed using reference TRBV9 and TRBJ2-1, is DSGVTQTPKHLITATGQRVTLRCSPRSGDLSVYWYQQSLDQGLQFLIQYYNGEERAKGNILERFSAQQFPDLHSELNLSSLELGDSALYFCASSPRSTIQGSEQFFGPGTRLTVL.

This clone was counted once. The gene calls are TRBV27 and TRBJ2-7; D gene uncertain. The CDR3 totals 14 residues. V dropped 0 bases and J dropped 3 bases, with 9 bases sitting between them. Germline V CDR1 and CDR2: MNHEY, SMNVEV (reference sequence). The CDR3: CASSLSVSGYEQYF. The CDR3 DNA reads TGTGCCAGCAGTTTATCAGTCTCAGGCTACGAGCAGTACTTC.

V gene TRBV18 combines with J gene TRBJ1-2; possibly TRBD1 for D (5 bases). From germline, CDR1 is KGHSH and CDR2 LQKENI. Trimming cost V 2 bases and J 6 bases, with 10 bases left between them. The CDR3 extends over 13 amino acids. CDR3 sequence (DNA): TGTGCCAGCTCACCAACAGGCCCCGATGGCTACACCTTC. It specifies CASSPTGPDGYTF.

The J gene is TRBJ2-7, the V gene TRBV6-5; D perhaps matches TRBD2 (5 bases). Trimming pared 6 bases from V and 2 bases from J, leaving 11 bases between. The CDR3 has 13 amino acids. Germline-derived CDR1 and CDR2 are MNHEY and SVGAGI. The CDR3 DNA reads TGTGCCAGCAGCCACGTGGAGGCCTACGAGCAGTACTTC. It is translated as CASSHVEAYEQYF.

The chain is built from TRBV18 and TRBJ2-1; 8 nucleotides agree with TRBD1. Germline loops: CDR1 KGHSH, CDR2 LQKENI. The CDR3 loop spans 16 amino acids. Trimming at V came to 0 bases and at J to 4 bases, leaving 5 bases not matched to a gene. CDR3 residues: CASSPPDRGEYNEQFF. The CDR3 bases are TGTGCCAGCTCACCACCTGACAGGGGAGAATACAATGAGCAGTTCTTC.

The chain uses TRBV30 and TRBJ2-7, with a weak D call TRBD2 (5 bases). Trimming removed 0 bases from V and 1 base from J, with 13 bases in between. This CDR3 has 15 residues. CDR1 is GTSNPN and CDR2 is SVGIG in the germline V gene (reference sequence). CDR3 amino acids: CAWSVRGRGSYEQYF. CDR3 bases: TGTGCCTGGAGTGTACGGGGTCGGGGTTCCTACGAGCAGTACTTC.

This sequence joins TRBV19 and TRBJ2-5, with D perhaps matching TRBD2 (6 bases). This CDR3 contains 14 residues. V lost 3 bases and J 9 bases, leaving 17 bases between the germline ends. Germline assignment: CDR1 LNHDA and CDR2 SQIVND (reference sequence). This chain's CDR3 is CASSMGRNPGAQYF. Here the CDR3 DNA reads TGTGCCAGTAGTATGGGGAGGAACCCTGGGGCCCAGTACTTC.

The CDR3 loop reads CASSLTGGAGSYEQYF. In nucleotides, the CDR3 is TGTGCCAGCAGCTTAACAGGGGGCGCGGGCTCCTACGAGCAGTACTTC. V is TRBV7-8 and J is TRBJ2-7, with 9 bases fitting TRBD1. This CDR3 is built from 16 residues. The J segment lost 0 bases and the V segment lost 2 bases, leaving 5 bases of the junction unmatched. Germline CDR1 is SGHVS and CDR2 is FQNEAQ.

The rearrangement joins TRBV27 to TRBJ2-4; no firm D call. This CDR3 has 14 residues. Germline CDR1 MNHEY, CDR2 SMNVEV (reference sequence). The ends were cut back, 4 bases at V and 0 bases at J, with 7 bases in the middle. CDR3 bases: TGTGCCAGCAGTTCCCCTCTAGCCAAAAACATTCAGTACTTC. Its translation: CASSSPLAKNIQYF.

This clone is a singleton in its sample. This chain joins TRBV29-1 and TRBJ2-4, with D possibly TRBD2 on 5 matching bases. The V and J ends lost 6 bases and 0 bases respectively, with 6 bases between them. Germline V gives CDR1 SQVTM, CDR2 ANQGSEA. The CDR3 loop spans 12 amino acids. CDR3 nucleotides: TGCAGCGTGGGAGAAGCCAAAAACATTCAGTACTTC. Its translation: CSVGEAKNIQYF.

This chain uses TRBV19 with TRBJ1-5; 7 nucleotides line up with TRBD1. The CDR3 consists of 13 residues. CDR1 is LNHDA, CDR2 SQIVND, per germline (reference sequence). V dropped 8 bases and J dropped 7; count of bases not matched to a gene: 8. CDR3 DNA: TGTGCCAGTGTACAGGGGTGGGGCCAGCCCCAGCATTTT. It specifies CASVQGWGQPQHF.

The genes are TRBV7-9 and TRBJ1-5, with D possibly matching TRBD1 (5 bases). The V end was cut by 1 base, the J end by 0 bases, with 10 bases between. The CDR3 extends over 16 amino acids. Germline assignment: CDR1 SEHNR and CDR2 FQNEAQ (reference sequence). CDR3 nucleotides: TGTGCCAGCAGCTTAGAATGGGGGGGTAGCAATCAGCCCCAGCATTTT. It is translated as CASSLEWGGSNQPQHF.

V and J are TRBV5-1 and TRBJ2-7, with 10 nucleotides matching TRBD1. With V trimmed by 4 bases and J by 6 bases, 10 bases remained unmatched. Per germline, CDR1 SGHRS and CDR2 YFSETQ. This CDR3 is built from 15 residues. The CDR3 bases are TGCGCCAGCAGCGCTTGGGGACAGGGGATGGGCGAGCAGTACTTC. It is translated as CASSAWGQGMGEQYF.

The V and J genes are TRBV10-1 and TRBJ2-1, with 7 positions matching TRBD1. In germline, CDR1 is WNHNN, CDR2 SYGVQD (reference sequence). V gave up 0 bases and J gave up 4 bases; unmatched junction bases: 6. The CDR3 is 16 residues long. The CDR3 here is CASSESTGPPYNEQFF. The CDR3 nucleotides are TGCGCCAGCAGTGAGTCGACAGGGCCACCTTACAATGAGCAGTTCTTC.

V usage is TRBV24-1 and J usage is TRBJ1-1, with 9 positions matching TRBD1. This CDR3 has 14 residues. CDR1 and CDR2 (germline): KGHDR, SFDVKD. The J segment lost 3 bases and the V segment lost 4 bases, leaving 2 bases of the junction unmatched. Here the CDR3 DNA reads TGTGCCACCAGTGAGGGACAGGGCCACACTGAAGCTTTCTTT. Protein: CATSEGQGHTEAFF.